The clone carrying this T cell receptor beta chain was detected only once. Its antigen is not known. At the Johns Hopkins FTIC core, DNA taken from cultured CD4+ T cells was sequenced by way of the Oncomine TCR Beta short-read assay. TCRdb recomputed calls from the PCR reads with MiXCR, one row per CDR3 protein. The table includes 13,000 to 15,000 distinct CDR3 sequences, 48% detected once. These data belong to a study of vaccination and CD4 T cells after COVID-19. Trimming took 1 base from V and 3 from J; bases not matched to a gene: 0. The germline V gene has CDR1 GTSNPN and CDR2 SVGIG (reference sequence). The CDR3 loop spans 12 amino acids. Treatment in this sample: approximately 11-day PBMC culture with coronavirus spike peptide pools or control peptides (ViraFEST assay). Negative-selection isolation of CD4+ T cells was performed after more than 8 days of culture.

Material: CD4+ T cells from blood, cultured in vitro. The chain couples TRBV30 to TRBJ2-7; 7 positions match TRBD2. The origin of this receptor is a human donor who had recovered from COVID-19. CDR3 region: CAWSGGSYEQYF. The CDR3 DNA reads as TGTGCCTGGAGTGGCGGGAGCTACGAGCAGTACTTC.